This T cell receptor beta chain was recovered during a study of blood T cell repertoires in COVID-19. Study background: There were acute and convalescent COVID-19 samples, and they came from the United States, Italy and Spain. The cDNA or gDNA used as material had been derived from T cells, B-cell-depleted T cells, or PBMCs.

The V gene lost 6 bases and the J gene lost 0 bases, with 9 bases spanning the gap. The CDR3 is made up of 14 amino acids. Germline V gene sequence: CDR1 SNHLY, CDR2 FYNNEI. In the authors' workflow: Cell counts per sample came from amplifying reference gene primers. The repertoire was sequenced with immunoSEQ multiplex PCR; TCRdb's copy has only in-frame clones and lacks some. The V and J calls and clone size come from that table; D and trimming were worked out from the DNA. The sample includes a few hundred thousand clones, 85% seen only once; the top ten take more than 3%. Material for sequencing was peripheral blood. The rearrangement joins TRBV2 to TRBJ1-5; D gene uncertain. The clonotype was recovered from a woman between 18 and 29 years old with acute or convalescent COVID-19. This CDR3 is CASRTGISNQPQHF. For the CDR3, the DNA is TGTGCCAGCAGAACGGGGATTAGCAATCAGCCCCAGCATTTT.